Sequencing of this TCR beta chain was carried out in a study of cytomegalovirus exposure and HLA in healthy donors. PCR primers comprised 60 Vbeta and 13 Jbeta primers. Generated by immunoSEQ multiplex PCR, the TCRdb table keeps only in-frame clones and is missing some. The table includes 110,000 or so clones, 76% detected once. As concerns this clone: Its target is unknown.

This CDR3 contains 15 residues. With 4 bases removed from V and 0 bases from J, the gap between germline ends came to 13 bases. The germline gives CDR1 SGHRS, CDR2 YFSETQ. At the time of sampling, donors were nominally healthy, though unrecorded immune exposures were likely. Notes on the study in general: Most of the TCR beta V segments (in an earlier analysis) were productive either about 87% or about 30% of the time.

This chain joins TRBV5-1 and TRBJ1-1, with TRBD1 as a possible D gene (6 bases). This receptor was identified in a woman aged 45 to 65 in good health and CMV-seropositive. The sequenced sample consisted of PBMCs. The CDR3 DNA reads as TGCGCCAGCAGCGCTTACGGGACACTGAACACTGAAGCTTTCTTT. It translates to CASSAYGTLNTEAFF.